This entry lists 23 T cell receptor beta chains sequenced from one sample in a study of blood T cells in healthy people across ages. A second roughly 6 to 11 cycle PCR used barcoded and J-beta primers. One entry per CDR3 protein, called by TCRdb with MiXCR from the 5' RACE reads. The sample gives around 1.5 million distinct CDR3 sequences, around 59% of which show up once; 5% to 7% is in the top ten. Material for sequencing was blood. The origin of the receptors is a man aged 18 to 29 in good health.

The chain recombines TRBV6-2 or TRBV6-3 with TRBJ2-7; no reliable D call. Trimming removed 0 bases from V and 5 bases from J, with 8 bases in between. Germline-derived CDR1 and CDR2 are MNHEY and SVGEGT. This CDR3 has 13 amino acids. The CDR3 reads CASSYSRPHEQYF. CDR3 DNA: TGTGCCAGCAGTTACTCGAGGCCTCACGAGCAGTACTTC.

This clonotype was seen at least ten times. V usage is TRBV4-2 and J usage is TRBJ2-6; D gene unclear. The V gene lost 0 bases and the J gene lost 0 bases, with 6 bases spanning the gap. The germline V gene has CDR1 LGHNA and CDR2 YNFKEQ. This CDR3 has 16 amino acids. CDR3: CASSQDHSSGANVLTF. The CDR3 region has the DNA TGTGCCAGCAGCCAAGATCATAGCTCTGGGGCCAACGTCCTGACTTTC.

The V and J genes are TRBV20-1 and TRBJ2-1, with a tentative D call TRBD2 (6 bases). CDR1 and CDR2 (germline): DFQATT, SNEGSKA (reference sequence). The CDR3 covers 11 residues. The V end was cut by 6 bases, the J end by 9 bases, with 12 bases between. In nucleotides, the CDR3 is TGCAGTGCCAGACTAGTCGCTGAGCAGTTCTTC. Amino acid sequence: CSARLVAEQFF.

The genes are TRBV28 and TRBJ2-1; D may be TRBD1 (6 bases). With 3 bases removed from V and 4 bases from J, the gap between germline ends came to 13 bases. This CDR3 is built from 15 residues. Germline values: CDR1 MDHEN, CDR2 SYDVKM. The CDR3 nucleotides read TGTGCCAGCAGTTTCCCGACAGGCAGTTACAATGAGCAGTTCTTC. This encodes CASSFPTGSYNEQFF. Supplemented by reference TRBV28 and TRBJ2-1, the full variable domain reads DVKVTQSSRYLVKRTGEKVFLECVQDMDHENMFWYRQDPGLGLRLIYFSYDVKMKEKGDIPEGYSVSREKKERFSLILESASTNQTSMYLCASSFPTGSYNEQFFGPGTRLTVL.

The chain carries TRBV29-1 and TRBJ1-1; a weak D match, TRBD1 (5 bases). The CDR3 sequence is 11 residues long. The V gene lost 4 bases and the J gene lost 6 bases, with 9 bases spanning the gap. Per the germline V gene, CDR1 is SQVTM and CDR2 is ANQGSEA. CDR3 sequence (DNA): TGCAGCGTTGGGGGGAGCGCTGAAGCTTTCTTT. Its protein is CSVGGSAEAFF.

This clonotype was seen only once. The chain joins TRBV4-1 to TRBJ2-4; D is perhaps TRBD1 (5 bases). The end of the DNA is better explained by TRBJ2-5, so the J call may be wrong. Germline V gene lookup returns CDR1 MGHRA and CDR2 YSYEKL. This CDR3 is built from 15 residues. CDR3 bases: TGCGCCAGCAGCTTACAGGCCTCAAAGGGGGAGACCCAGTACTTC. It specifies CASSLQASKGETQYF.

This chain joins TRBV27 and TRBJ1-5; D perhaps matches TRBD1 (5 bases). The CDR3 covers 14 residues. Trimming removed 5 bases from V and 3 bases from J, with 11 bases in between. CDR1 MNHEY and CDR2 SMNVEV come from the germline V gene (reference sequence). CDR3 bases: TGTGCCAGCAGTCCTCGACAGACCAATCAGCCCCAGCATTTT. Translated: CASSPRQTNQPQHF.

The gene calls are TRBV9 and TRBJ2-3; 11 nucleotides align to TRBD2. From germline, CDR1 is SGDLS and CDR2 YYNGEE. Trimming removed 3 bases from V and 2 bases from J; junction bases left unmatched: 11. CDR3 length equals 18 residues. CDR3 protein: CASSANFSGRADTDTQYF. For the CDR3, the DNA is TGTGCCAGCAGCGCGAATTTTAGCGGGAGGGCCGACACAGATACGCAGTATTTT.

The chain has TRBV6-6 and TRBJ2-5, with D maybe TRBD1 (6 bases). V lost 7 bases to trimming and J lost 5 bases, with 20 bases between them. The CDR3 is 15 residues long. CDR1 and CDR2 from the germline V gene are MNHNY and SVGAGI (reference sequence). The CDR3 sequence: CASKGANRVRETQYF. CDR3 in DNA: TGTGCCAGCAAAGGAGCCAACAGGGTACGGGAGACCCAGTACTTC.

CDR3 residues: CSALQDRAKDSPLHF. The CDR3 DNA reads TGCAGTGCCCTACAGGACAGGGCCAAGGATTCACCCCTCCACTTT. V and J are TRBV20-1 and TRBJ1-6; 8 bases are a match to TRBD1. The germline V gene encodes CDR1 DFQATT and CDR2 SNEGSKA (reference sequence). The CDR3 covers 15 residues. Losses at the gene ends were 6 bases for V and 8 bases for J; bases not matched to a gene: 12.

This clonotype has a handful of counts. V is TRBV10-2 and J is TRBJ2-7; D call uncertain. Trimming removed 1 base at V and 2 bases at J, with 6 bases between. CDR1 is WSHSY and CDR2 is SAAADI in the germline V gene. The CDR3 loop spans 13 amino acids. The CDR3 reads CASSEWAPYEQYF. The CDR3 DNA is TGCGCCAGCAGTGAGTGGGCACCCTACGAGCAGTACTTC.

A single count supports this clonotype. The chain employs TRBV27 and TRBJ2-6; unclear D gene. This CDR3 region has 19 residues. V was cut by 1 base and J by 0 bases, with 16 bases left in between. In germline, CDR1 is MNHEY, CDR2 SMNVEV (reference sequence). In nucleotides, the CDR3 is TGTGCCAGCAGTTTATACGGCTATCATAGAGCCTCTGGGGCCAACGTCCTGACTTTC. Its translation is CASSLYGYHRASGANVLTF. The full variable domain, rest sourced from reference TRBV27 and TRBJ2-6, is EAQVTQNPRYLITVTGKKLTVTCSQNMNHEYMSWYRQDPGLGLRQIYYSMNVEVTDKGDVPEGYKVSRKEKRNFPLILESPSPNQTSLYFCASSLYGYHRASGANVLTFGAGSRLTVL.

V is TRBV5-6 and J is TRBJ2-3; D gene unclear. Germline CDR1 reads SGHDT; CDR2 reads YYEEEE. The CDR3 has 14 amino acids. Deletions cut 2 bases from V and 3 bases from J, with 10 bases between. CDR3 nucleotide sequence: TGTGCCAGCAGCTTTCCCGCCTCGACAGATACGCAGTATTTT. Encoded protein: CASSFPASTDTQYF. Looking up the rest from reference TRBV5-6 and TRBJ2-3 gives the full variable domain: DAGVTQSPTHLIKTRGQQVTLRCSPKSGHDTVSWYQQALGQGPQFIFQYYEEEERQRGNFPDRFSGHQFPNYSSELNVNALLLGDSALYLCASSFPASTDTQYFGPGTRLTVL.

The chain links TRBV3-1 to TRBJ1-2; D remains unclear. The CDR3 contains 13 residues. The V end lost 5 bases, the J end lost 4 bases, and 11 bases lay between the germline ends. Looked up from germline, CDR1 is LGHDT and CDR2 is YNNKEL (reference sequence). The DNA of the CDR3 is TGTGCCAGCAGCGGGGAGAGATTCTATGGCTACACCTTC. The encoded protein is CASSGERFYGYTF. The full variable domain, with the rest looked up from reference TRBV3-1 and TRBJ1-2, is DTAVSQTPKYLVTQMGNDKSIKCEQNLGHDTMYWYKQDSKKFLKIMFSYNNKELIINETVPNRFSPKSPDKAHLNLHINSLELGDSAVYFCASSGERFYGYTFGSGTRLTVV.

The chain couples TRBV2 to TRBJ2-6; D is undetermined. The CDR3 extends over 15 amino acids. The germline V and J ends were trimmed by 7 bases and 0 bases, with 10 bases remaining between them. The germline gives CDR1 SNHLY, CDR2 FYNNEI. The CDR3 DNA follows: TGTGCCAGCAAGGTGGAGAGCTCTGGGGCCAACGTCCTGACTTTC. Translating it yields CASKVESSGANVLTF.

The chain is built from TRBV4-1 and TRBJ2-7, with 10 bases matching TRBD1. Germline assignment: CDR1 MGHRA and CDR2 YSYEKL. The V segment lost 1 base and the J segment 0 bases; nucleotides outside the gene matches: 3. The CDR3 covers 16 residues. The CDR3 bases are TGCGCCAGCAGCCAAGTGGGACAGGGGTTCTCCTACGAGCAGTACTTC. Translation gives CASSQVGQGFSYEQYF.

The V gene is TRBV24-1, the J gene TRBJ2-3, with D possibly being TRBD1 or TRBD2 (6 bases each). This CDR3 contains 15 residues. Germline V gene sequence: CDR1 KGHDR, CDR2 SFDVKD. V shed 3 bases and J shed 3 bases, with 12 bases lying between them. CDR3 nucleotide sequence: TGTGCCACCAGTGATGTCCGGGGGCGTACAGATACGCAGTATTTT. This encodes CATSDVRGRTDTQYF.

The rearrangement links TRBV30 to TRBJ1-2; 8 positions match TRBD1. This CDR3 is built from 13 residues. V gave up 8 bases and J gave up 4 bases; unmatched junction bases: 9. The germline CDR1 and CDR2 sequences are GTSNPN and SVGIG (reference sequence). The CDR3 here is CALTVGQGYGYTF. The CDR3 region has the DNA TGTGCCCTTACCGTCGGACAGGGCTATGGCTACACCTTC. Using reference TRBV30 and TRBJ1-2 for the parts outside the CDR3, the full variable domain is SQTIHQWPATLVQPVGSPLSLECTVEGTSNPNLYWYRQAAGRGLQLLFYSVGIGQISSEVPQNLSASRPQDRQFILSSKKLLLSDSGFYLCALTVGQGYGYTFGSGTRLTVV.

The chain employs TRBV6-1 and TRBJ2-3, with a weak D call TRBD2 (5 bases). CDR1 MNHNS and CDR2 SASEGT come from the germline V gene. Between the trimmed V and J ends, which lost 2 bases and 0 bases, there was a span of 12 bases. This CDR3 is built from 16 residues. CDR3 loop: CASSEQRLISTDTQYF. For the CDR3, the DNA is TGTGCCAGCAGTGAACAACGACTAATTAGCACAGATACGCAGTATTTT.

This chain joins TRBV29-1 and TRBJ2-5; 9 bases align to TRBD1. The CDR3 sequence is 17 residues long. The germline gives CDR1 SQVTM, CDR2 ANQGSEA. Unmatched junction bases numbered 20, after V lost 1 base and J lost 11 bases. For the CDR3, the DNA is TGCAGCGTTGAAGGGACCGGGACAGGGTTGCCAGACGGGGGGCAGTACTTC. It is translated as CSVEGTGTGLPDGGQYF.

This clonotype has a single count. The chain combines TRBV5-1 with TRBJ1-4, with D perhaps matching TRBD1 (6 bases). V dropped 4 bases and J dropped 4 bases, with 14 bases sitting between them. The CDR3 sequence is 15 residues long. The germline V gene encodes CDR1 SGHRS and CDR2 YFSETQ. Here the CDR3 reads CASSTPTGINEKLFF. CDR3 nucleotide sequence: TGCGCCAGCAGCACCCCGACAGGAATTAATGAAAAACTGTTTTTT.

This clonotype has just a few counts. This chain links TRBV27 with TRBJ1-2, with 7 bases aligning to TRBD1. V dropped 4 bases and J dropped 9; count of bases not matched to a gene: 5. CDR1 and CDR2 (germline): MNHEY, SMNVEV (reference sequence). The CDR3 length is 12 residues. The chain's CDR3 is CASSSRQGSYTF. The CDR3 bases are TGTGCCAGCAGTTCCCGACAGGGAAGCTACACCTTC.

This clonotype was recorded a few times. This chain uses TRBV4-1 with TRBJ2-5; no clear D gene. Germline V gene sequence: CDR1 MGHRA, CDR2 YSYEKL. This CDR3 has 14 amino acids. Trimming removed 1 base at V and 3 bases at J, with 9 bases between. CDR3 region: CASSQGVGEETQYF. In nucleotides, the CDR3 is TGCGCCAGCAGCCAAGGGGTAGGAGAAGAGACCCAGTACTTC.